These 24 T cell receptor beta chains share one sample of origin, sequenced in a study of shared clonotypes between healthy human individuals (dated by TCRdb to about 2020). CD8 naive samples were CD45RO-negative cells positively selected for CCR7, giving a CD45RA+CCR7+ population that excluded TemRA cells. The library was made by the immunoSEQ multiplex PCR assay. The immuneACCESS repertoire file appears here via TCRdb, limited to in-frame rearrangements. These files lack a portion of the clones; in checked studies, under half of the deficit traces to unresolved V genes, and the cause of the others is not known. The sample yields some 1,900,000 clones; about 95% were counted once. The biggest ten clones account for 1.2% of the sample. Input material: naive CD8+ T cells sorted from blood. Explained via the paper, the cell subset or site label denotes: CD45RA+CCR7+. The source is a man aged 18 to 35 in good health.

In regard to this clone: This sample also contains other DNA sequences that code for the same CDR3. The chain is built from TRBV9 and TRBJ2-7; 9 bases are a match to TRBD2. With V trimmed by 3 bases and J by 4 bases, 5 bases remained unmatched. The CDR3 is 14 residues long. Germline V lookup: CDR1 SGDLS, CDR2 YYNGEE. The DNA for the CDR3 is TGTGCCAGCAGCGCGGGACTAGCAGGGTACGAGCAGTACTTC. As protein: CASSAGLAGYEQYF.

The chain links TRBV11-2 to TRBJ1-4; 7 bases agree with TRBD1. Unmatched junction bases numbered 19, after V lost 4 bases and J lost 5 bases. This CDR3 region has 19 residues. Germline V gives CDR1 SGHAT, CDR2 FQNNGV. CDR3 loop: CASSSFILSGTEVNEKLFF. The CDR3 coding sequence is TGTGCCAGCAGCTCGTTCATACTTTCCGGGACAGAAGTAAATGAAAAACTGTTTTTT. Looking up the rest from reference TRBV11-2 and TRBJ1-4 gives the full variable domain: EAGVAQSPRYKIIEKRQSVAFWCNPISGHATLYWYQQILGQGPKLLIQFQNNGVVDDSQLPKDRFSAERLKGVDSTLKIQPAKLEDSAVYLCASSSFILSGTEVNEKLFFGSGTQLSVL.

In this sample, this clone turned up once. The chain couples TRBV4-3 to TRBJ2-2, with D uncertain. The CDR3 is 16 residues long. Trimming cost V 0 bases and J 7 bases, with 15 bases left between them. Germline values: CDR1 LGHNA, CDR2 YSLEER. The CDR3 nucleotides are TGCGCCAGCAGCCAAGATCTCCCTGACTTGGTCGGGGAGCTGTTTTTT. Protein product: CASSQDLPDLVGELFF.

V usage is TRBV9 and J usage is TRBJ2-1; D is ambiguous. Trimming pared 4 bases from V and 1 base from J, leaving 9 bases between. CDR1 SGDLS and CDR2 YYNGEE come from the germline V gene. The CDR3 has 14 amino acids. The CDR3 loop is CASSRSLSYNEQFF. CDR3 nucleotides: TGTGCCAGCAGCCGTAGCCTTTCCTACAATGAGCAGTTCTTC.

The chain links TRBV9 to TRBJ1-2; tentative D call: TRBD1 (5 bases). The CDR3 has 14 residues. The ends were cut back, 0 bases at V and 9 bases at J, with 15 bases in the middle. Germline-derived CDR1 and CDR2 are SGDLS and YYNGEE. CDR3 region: CASSVGGEAMSYTF. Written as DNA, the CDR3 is TGTGCCAGCAGCGTAGGGGGGGAGGCTATGAGCTACACCTTC.

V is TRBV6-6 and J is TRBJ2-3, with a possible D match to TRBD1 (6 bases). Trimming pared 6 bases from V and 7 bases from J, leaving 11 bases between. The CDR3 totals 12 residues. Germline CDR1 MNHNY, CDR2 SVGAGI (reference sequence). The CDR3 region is CASSAGQYTQYF. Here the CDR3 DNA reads TGTGCCAGCAGCGCAGGACAGTATACGCAGTATTTT.

CDR3 nucleotides: TGTGCCAGCGGTCGGACAGGGAGCAATCAGCCCCAGCATTTT. Its translation: CASGRTGSNQPQHF. V is TRBV27 and J is TRBJ1-5, with TRBD1 matching over 8 bases. Unmatched junction bases numbered 4, after V lost 8 bases and J lost 1 base. The germline V gene encodes CDR1 MNHEY and CDR2 SMNVEV (reference sequence). The CDR3 runs 14 residues.

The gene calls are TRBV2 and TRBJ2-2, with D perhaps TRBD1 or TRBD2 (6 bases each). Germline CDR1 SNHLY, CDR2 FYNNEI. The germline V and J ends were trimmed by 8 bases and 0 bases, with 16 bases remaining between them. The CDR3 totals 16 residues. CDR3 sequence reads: CASVKGGPANTGELFF. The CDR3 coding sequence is TGTGCCAGCGTCAAGGGGGGCCCCGCGAACACCGGGGAGCTGTTTTTT.

The CDR3 region has the DNA TGTGCCAGCAGCTTAATAACGGGGGATTCCTACGAGCAGTACTTC. This encodes CASSLITGDSYEQYF. This chain joins TRBV11-2 and TRBJ2-7; D is possibly TRBD2 (6 bases). The V end was cut by 2 bases, the J end by 1 base, with 12 bases between. CDR3 length: 15 amino acids. Germline V gene data show CDR1 as SGHAT and CDR2 as FQNNGV.

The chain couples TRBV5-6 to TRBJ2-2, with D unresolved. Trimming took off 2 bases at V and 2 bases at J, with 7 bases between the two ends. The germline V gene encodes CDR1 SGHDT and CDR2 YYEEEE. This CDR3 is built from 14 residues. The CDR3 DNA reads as TGTGCCAGCAGCTTTGATTCTAACACCGGGGAGCTGTTTTTT. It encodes CASSFDSNTGELFF.

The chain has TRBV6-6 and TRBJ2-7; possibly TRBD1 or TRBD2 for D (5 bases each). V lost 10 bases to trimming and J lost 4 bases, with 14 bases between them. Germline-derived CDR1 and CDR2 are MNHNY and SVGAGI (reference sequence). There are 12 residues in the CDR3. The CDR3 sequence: CATSGSGYEQYF. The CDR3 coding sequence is TGTGCCACCAGCGGTTCAGGGTACGAGCAGTACTTC.

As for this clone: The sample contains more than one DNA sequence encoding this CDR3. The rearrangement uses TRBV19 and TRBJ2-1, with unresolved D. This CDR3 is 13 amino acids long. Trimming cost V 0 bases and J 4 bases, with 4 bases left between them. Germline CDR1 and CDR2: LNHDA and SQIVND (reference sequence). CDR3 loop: CASSIDRYNEQFF. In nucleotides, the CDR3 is TGTGCCAGTAGTATAGATAGGTACAATGAGCAGTTCTTC.

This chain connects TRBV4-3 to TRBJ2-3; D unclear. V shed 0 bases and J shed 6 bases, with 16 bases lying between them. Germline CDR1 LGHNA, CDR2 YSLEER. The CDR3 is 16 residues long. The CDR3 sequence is CASSQEVSDLGDTQYF. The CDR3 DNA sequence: TGCGCCAGCAGCCAAGAGGTTAGTGACCTCGGTGATACGCAGTATTTT.

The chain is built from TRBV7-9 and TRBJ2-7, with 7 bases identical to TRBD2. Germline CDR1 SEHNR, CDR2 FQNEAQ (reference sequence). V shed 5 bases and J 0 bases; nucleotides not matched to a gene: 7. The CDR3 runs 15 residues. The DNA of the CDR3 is TGTGCCAGCAGCCCCGTGGGGGGGGACTCCTACGAGCAGTACTTC. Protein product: CASSPVGGDSYEQYF.

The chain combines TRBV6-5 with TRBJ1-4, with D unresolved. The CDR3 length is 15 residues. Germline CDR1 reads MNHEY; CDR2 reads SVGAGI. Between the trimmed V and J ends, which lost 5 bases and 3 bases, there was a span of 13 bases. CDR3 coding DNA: TGTGCCAGCAGTCTGGGCGACCGGTCTAATGAAAAACTGTTTTTT. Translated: CASSLGDRSNEKLFF.

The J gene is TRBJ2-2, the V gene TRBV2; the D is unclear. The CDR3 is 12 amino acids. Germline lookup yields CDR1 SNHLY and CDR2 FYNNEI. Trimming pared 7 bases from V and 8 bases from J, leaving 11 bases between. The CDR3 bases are TGTGCCAGCACTCCGTTGTCAGGGGAGCTGTTTTTT. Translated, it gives CASTPLSGELFF. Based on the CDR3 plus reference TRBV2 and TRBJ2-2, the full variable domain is EPEVTQTPSHQVTQMGQEVILRCVPISNHLYFYWYRQILGQKVEFLVSFYNNEISEKSEIFDDQFSVERPDGSNFTLKIRSTKLEDSAMYFCASTPLSGELFFGEGSRLTVL.

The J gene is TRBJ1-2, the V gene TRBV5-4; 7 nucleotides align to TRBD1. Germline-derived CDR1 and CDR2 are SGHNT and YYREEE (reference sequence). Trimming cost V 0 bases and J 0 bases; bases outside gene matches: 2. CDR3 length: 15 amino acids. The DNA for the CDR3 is TGTGCCAGCAGCTTGGCGGGACAGCCTAACTATGGCTACACCTTC. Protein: CASSLAGQPNYGYTF.

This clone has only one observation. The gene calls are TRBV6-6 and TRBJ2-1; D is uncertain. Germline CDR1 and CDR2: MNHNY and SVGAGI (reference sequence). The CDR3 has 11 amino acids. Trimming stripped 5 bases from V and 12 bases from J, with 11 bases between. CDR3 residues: CASSPITGQFF. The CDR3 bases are TGTGCCAGCAGTCCTATTACGGGGCAGTTCTTC.

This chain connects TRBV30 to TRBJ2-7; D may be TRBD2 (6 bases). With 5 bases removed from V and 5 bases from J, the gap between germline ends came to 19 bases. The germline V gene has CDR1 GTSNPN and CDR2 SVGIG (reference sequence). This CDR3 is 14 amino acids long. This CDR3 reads CAWSESPPGDEQYF. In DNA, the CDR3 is TGTGCCTGGTCCGAAAGCCCGCCGGGGGACGAGCAGTACTTC.

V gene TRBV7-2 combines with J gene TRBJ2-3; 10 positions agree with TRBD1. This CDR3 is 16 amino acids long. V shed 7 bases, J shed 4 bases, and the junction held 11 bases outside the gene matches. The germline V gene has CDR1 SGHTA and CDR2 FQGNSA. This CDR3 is CASTSLTGGAADTQYF. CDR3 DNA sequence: TGTGCCAGCACCTCTCTGACAGGGGGCGCGGCAGATACGCAGTATTTT.

The CDR3 here is CASRLAGGPPGELFF. DNA for the CDR3: TGTGCCAGCAGACTAGCGGGAGGGCCCCCCGGGGAGCTGTTTTTT. V gene TRBV6-5 combines with J gene TRBJ2-2; 13 positions match TRBD2. The V segment lost 6 bases and the J segment 6 bases; nucleotides outside the gene matches: 4. Germline values: CDR1 MNHEY, CDR2 SVGAGI. CDR3 length: 15 amino acids.

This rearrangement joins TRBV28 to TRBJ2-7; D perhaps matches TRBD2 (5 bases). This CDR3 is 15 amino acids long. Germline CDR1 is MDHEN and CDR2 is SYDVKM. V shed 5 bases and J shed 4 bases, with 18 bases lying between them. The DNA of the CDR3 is TGTGCCAGCAGTCCCGGGATTGGGTCAAGGTACGAGCAGTACTTC. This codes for CASSPGIGSRYEQYF. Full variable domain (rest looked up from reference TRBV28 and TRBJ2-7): DVKVTQSSRYLVKRTGEKVFLECVQDMDHENMFWYRQDPGLGLRLIYFSYDVKMKEKGDIPEGYSVSREKKERFSLILESASTNQTSMYLCASSPGIGSRYEQYFGPGTRLTVT.

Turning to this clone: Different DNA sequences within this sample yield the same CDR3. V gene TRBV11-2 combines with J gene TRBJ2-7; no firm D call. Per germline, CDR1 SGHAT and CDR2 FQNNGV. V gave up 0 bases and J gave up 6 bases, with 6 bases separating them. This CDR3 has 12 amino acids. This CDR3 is CASSLDLGEQYF. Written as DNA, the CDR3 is TGTGCCAGCAGCTTAGATCTGGGCGAGCAGTACTTC.

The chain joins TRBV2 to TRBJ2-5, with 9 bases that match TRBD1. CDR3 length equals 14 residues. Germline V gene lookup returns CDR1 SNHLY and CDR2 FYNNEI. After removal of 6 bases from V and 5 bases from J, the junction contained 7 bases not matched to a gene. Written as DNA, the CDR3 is TGTGCCAGCAGCGAGACAGGGGGAGACGAGACCCAGTACTTC. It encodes CASSETGGDETQYF.